This TCR beta chain was captured in a study of T cells in localized non-small cell lung cancer. Repertoires were generated with immunoSEQ multiplex PCR, while TCRdb's copy carries only in-frame clones and drops some. The repertoire has more than 45,000 clones, 80% to 85% of them found once; the top ten carry 15% to 20%. Study outcomes and limitations: Among the top 100 tumor clones, a median about 57 appeared in adjacent lung. Among the tissues sampled, uninvolved adjacent lung had the highest T cell clonality, above tumor.

As concerns this clone: The antigen is unknown.

The TCR sequence derives from a man aged 40-75 years with stage III lung adenocarcinoma. Sequenced here: peripheral blood mononuclear cells, sampled before any cancer treatment.

The CDR3 sequence: CASSVGGTGIYEQYF. CDR3 DNA: TGTGCCAGCAGCGTAGGGGGGACAGGGATCTACGAGCAGTACTTC. The V call is TRBV9, the J call TRBJ2-5; 9 bases are a match to TRBD1. Gene TRBJ2-7 matches the end of the DNA better, so the J call may be wrong. Germline assignment: CDR1 SGDLS and CDR2 YYNGEE. The CDR3 is 15 residues long.